This T cell receptor beta chain was sequenced for a study of blood T cells in healthy people across ages. This CDR3 is 12 amino acids long. Trimming shortened V by 6 bases and J by 5 bases, and 9 bases separated the two germline ends. In regard to this clonotype: Its antigen remains unidentified.

Overall study findings and caveats: The long-lived group displayed more naive CD4+ cells, plus higher diversity, than the aged donors did. Per million T cells, TCR beta diversity dropped about linearly as age rose.

A second about 7 to 11 cycle PCR used barcoded and J-beta primers. TCRdb analysed the 5' RACE reads with MiXCR anew, one entry per CDR3 protein. The repertoire consists of approximately 1.5 million distinct CDR3 sequences, with 35% to 45% occurring once and the leading ten covering about 4%. The sequencing input was blood. The sequence was obtained from a woman under 30 in good health. The chain is built from TRBV12-3 or TRBV12-4 and TRBJ2-3; unclear D gene. The CDR3 bases are TGTGCCAGCAGGCGTTTCGGAGATACGCAGTATTTT. It specifies CASRRFGDTQYF.